Listed below are T cell receptor beta chains from one sample, sequenced in a study of blood T cell repertoires in COVID-19. Data came from immunoSEQ multiplex PCR; TCRdb stores just in-frame clones and leaves some out. The sample shows more than 350,000 clones, approximately 87% of them seen only once. The specimen was peripheral blood. Receptors originate from a woman in her thirties with COVID-19, enrolled during active disease. CDR3s leave out the opening cysteine and the closing phenylalanine or tryptophan.

TRBJ2-7,TRBV7-9,ASSFGQSYYEQY
TRBJ1-5,TRBV19,ASSMGWGRRQPQH
TRBJ2-3,TRBV19,ASAGGEDTQY
TRBJ1-5,TRBV9,ASSVEGERGDQPQH
TRBJ1-5,TRBV6-5,ASSQQGALEPQH
TRBJ2-7,TRBV5-1,ASSLDSLYEQY
TRBJ1-6,TRBV28,ASSPRQRVNSPLH
TRBJ2-7,TRBV30,AWSVGSYEQY
TRBJ1-4,TRBV7-9,ASSLTGATNEKLF
TRBJ2-3,TRBV11-2,ASSRYGDTQY
TRBJ1-2,TRBV5-1,ASSDTRTVDYGYT
TRBJ1-2,TRBV5-5,ASGRGIEGYT
TRBJ2-7,TRBV7-2,ASSSRTSGAISYEQY
TRBJ1-1,TRBV29-1,SVEARDRGRLMNTEAF
TRBJ2-5,TRBV11-2,ASSLDPGRETQY
TRBJ1-4,TRBV15,ATSREPGQLNEKLF
TRBJ2-3,TRBV5-1,ASSLLSSGSYTDTQY
TRBJ2-3,TRBV29-1,SVEIELADTQY
TRBJ2-7,TRBV14,ASSQGLTGAEQY
TRBJ2-3,TRBV5-1,ASSRPRLAGGLTRTDTQY
TRBJ2-7,TRBV5-1,ASSLDGTPYEQY
TRBJ2-7,TRBV10-1,ASSESLGARSYEQY
TRBJ1-1,TRBV5-5,ASSAHPGTGNTEAF
TRBJ1-1,TRBV10-2,ASSATQMNTEAF
TRBJ1-2,TRBV3-1/TRBV3-2,ASSPGHGGGYT
TRBJ2-2,TRBV2,ASSGASGRNTGELF
TRBJ1-2,TRBV5-6,ASSSDRGGYGYT
TRBJ2-1,TRBV4-1,ASSQDPSGASEQF
TRBJ2-1,TRBV27,ASSHPGYQQF
TRBJ2-5,TRBV5-1,ASSLFKTETQY
TRBJ1-3,TRBV30,AWSGTGDSLGGNTIY
TRBJ1-2,TRBV6-5,ASSLGGGLDYGYT
TRBJ2-1,TRBV29-1,SVRTGYNEQF
TRBJ1-2,TRBV7-2,ASSFQGPDPVT
TRBJ1-1,TRBV5-1,ASSLALGEGTEAF
TRBJ2-7,TRBV7-9,ASSSRYEQY
TRBJ1-3,TRBV9,ASSEGTGDLPGNTIY
TRBJ2-1,TRBV28,ASSLGLTPGHLSSYNEQF
TRBJ1-6,TRBV28,ASSFLTANSPLH
TRBJ2-7,TRBV6-1,ASSEVREKQY
TRBJ2-1,TRBV24-1,ATSDPTPLAGDFNEQF
TRBJ2-1,TRBV10-3,AISDRTSSNEQF
TRBJ2-1,TRBV3-1/TRBV3-2,ASTRDYNEQF
TRBJ1-2,TRBV4-3,ASSQNGLRGYT